The present TCR beta chain was sequenced within a study of T-cell memory formation after mild COVID-19 (dated by TCRdb to 2020 to 2022). Regarding the research as a whole: TCR sequence clusters from the two donors were found to be largely donor specific. The cohort was made up of two young adult volunteers, one female and one male, who were previously healthy. In a couple of donors, T-cell clones that expanded and contracted after mild COVID-19 were followed by sequencing TCRalpha and TCRbeta repertoires longitudinally.

About this clonotype itself: No antigen is known for it. Base qualities are not recorded, but no much larger clone differs from it by a single base.

The sequencing machine was an Illumina NovaSeq 6000. cDNA libraries for TCRalpha and TCRbeta were prepared by 5'RACE using constant-segment primers, with sample barcodes and unique molecular identifiers added. Trizol reagent was used to extract RNA from every sample. Libraries were amplified in two PCR steps, with a second sample barcode and Illumina TruSeq adapters added in the second step. The libraries were sequenced on an Illumina NovaSeq using 2 x 150 bp paired-end reads. The study's processing was this. Demultiplexing of reads and collapsing into UMI-guided consensus sequences were performed with migec v1.2.7. With mixcr v2.1.11, UMI consensuses were aligned to TRA and TRB V and J templates and assembled into clonotypes. A clonotype was counted as expanded or contracted only if both edgeR and NoisET called the change significant, with noise models trained on biological replicates. edgeR calls used a false discovery rate-adjusted p below 0.01 and a log2 fold-change threshold of 1. As an exploratory analysis of dynamics, PCA with hierarchical clustering was applied to max-normalized trajectories of the 1000 most abundant clonotypes. The CD4 or CD8 phenotype of responding clones was assigned using the separately sequenced CD4+ and CD8+ repertoires. TCRdb handled the public reads itself, with Q25 trimming in fastp and clone calling in MiXCR, and kept productive beta chains. Under each unique CDR3 protein, matching rows form one entry showing the most common genes and DNA. TCRdb's processing, not the authors' own work, is the source of the V and J calls. This sample comprises under 300,000 distinct CDR3 sequences, 15% to 20% of them detected only once. 22% of the sample rests with the top ten.

CDR1 is given as WNHNN and CDR2 as SYGVQD, both from the germline V gene (reference sequence). Its CDR3 holds 11 amino acids, cysteine through phenylalanine. The retained sequence is limited to the CDR3, 33 bases, with the frame set at the first base. V and J lose 8 bases and 9 bases, and a span of 10 bases separates them. Ficoll-Paque density gradient centrifugation was the method used to isolate PBMCs. The research as a whole found: Whether the second-wave clones peaking on day 37 were SARS-CoV-2 specific was not confirmed. Only a couple of mild cases were covered by the study, and larger cohorts that include severe cases with pre-infection samples were considered necessary. Contracting CD4+ clones turned up mainly in the CM and EM memory subsets, whereas EMRA was where CD8+ clones were enriched. Some responding clones were detected in pre-infection memory, which suggested that pre-existing cross-reactive memory T cells had joined the SARS-CoV-2 response. Clones contracting from day 15 to 85 had balanced CD4/CD8 phenotypes, while a second wave expanding from day 15 to 37 was biased towards CD4+.

Sequencing was carried out using PBMCs or a T cell subset sorted from them (not recorded which). The origin of this receptor is a man aged 18 to 30 who had mild COVID-19 (a few samples of this study predate the infection). The sample titles of this study are shuffled in the database, so cell type and time point are left out; the donor was told from shared clones. The sequence is built from TRBV10-1 and TRBJ2-2; the D gene is perhaps TRBD1 or TRBD2, as each covers 6 bases. The CDR3 in this case is CASLGGRELFF. DNA sequence: TGCGCCAGCTTGGGGGGCAGGGAGCTGTTTTTT.